This T cell receptor (beta chain) was recorded in a study of cytomegalovirus exposure and HLA in healthy donors. The wider study: Unique TCRs numbering around 85 million, obtained from HLA-typed donors, made up an early data release. Overall study findings and caveats: The dataset shows that most TCR sequences were rare, while some public TCRs occurred in many donors. In a later analysis, a genetic analysis reported fewer productive-TCR N-insertions in an Asian-associated ancestry cluster than the cohort average.

In the case of this clone: Its matching antigen is unknown.

The PCR employed 60 Vbeta primers together with 13 Jbeta primers. The repertoire was sequenced with immunoSEQ multiplex PCR; TCRdb's copy has only in-frame clones and lacks some. In total, the table holds over 100,000 clones. All donors participated as healthy donors of bone marrow. Sequencing was done on a sample of PBMCs. This clonotype was obtained from a man between 18 and 35 years old in good health and CMV-seronegative.

Written as DNA, the CDR3 is TGCGCCAGCAGCCACGGGACTAGCGGGGGACGATACGAGCAGTACTTC. It yields the protein CASSHGTSGGRYEQYF. V gene TRBV5-1 combines with J gene TRBJ2-7; TRBD2 agrees at 14 bases. CDR3 length: 16 residues. The J segment lost 4 bases and the V segment lost 4 bases, leaving 7 bases of the junction unmatched. From germline, CDR1 is SGHRS and CDR2 YFSETQ. Full variable domain (rest looked up from reference TRBV5-1 and TRBJ2-7): KAGVTQTPRYLIKTRGQQVTLSCSPISGHRSVSWYQQTPGQGLQFLFEYFSETQRNKGNFPGRFSGRQFSNSRSEMNVSTLELGDSALYLCASSHGTSGGRYEQYFGPGTRLTVT.